This entry describes one TCR beta chain. Its antigen is not identified. This entry comes from a study of cytomegalovirus exposure and HLA in healthy donors. Overall study findings and caveats: TCR beta V- and J-gene trimming was later associated with a missense DCLRE1C variant. It was in a later analysis that TCR association rates were seen to vary by HLA locus, highest for DRB1 and lowest for HLA-C. With further analysis later on, most CMV-associated TCR beta chains appeared HLA-restricted. Reported findings show TCR beta sequences accurately forecast HLA-A and HLA-B alleles in most subjects.

Germline-derived CDR1 and CDR2 are SEHNR and FQNEAQ (reference sequence). The CDR3 consists of 18 residues. V shed 3 bases and J 1 base; nucleotides not matched to a gene: 12. In the PCR, 60 Vbeta and 13 Jbeta primers were used. The protocol was immunoSEQ multiplex PCR, while the TCRdb copy is restricted to in-frame clones and leaves out a portion. The table has around 130,000 clones, around three quarters seen once. The sequencing sample was made of PBMCs. J is TRBJ2-1 and V is TRBV7-9, with 7 bases that match TRBD1. The TCR originated in a young man in good health and CMV-seronegative. The CDR3 loop is CASSLPWTGGLSYNEQFF. The CDR3 coding sequence is TGTGCCAGCAGCTTGCCCTGGACAGGCGGTCTTTCCTACAATGAGCAGTTCTTC. The full variable domain, its missing parts supplied by reference TRBV7-9 and TRBJ2-1, is DTGVSQNPRHKITKRGQNVTFRCDPISEHNRLYWYRQTLGQGPEFLTYFQNEAQLEKSRLLSDRFSAERPKGSFSTLEIQRTEQGDSAMYLCASSLPWTGGLSYNEQFFGPGTRLTVL.